Each of the 9 T cell receptor beta chains below was sequenced from the same sample in a study of Siglec-9 on CD8 T cells in melanoma. Method: immunoSEQ multiplex PCR; TCRdb's copy keeps in-frame clones and lacks some. This table holds about 36,000 clones, around 81% found once. The material sequenced was Siglec-9- CD8+ T cells sorted from blood. The receptors come from a human donor in good health.

This chain links TRBV9 with TRBJ2-3; 13 bases fit TRBD2. Germline V gives CDR1 SGDLS, CDR2 YYNGEE. The CDR3 is 16 amino acids. V shed 4 bases, J shed 6 bases, and the junction held 8 bases outside the gene matches. In nucleotides, the CDR3 is TGTGCCAGCAGCTTACCGACTAGCGGGAGGACGGATACGCAGTATTTT. It is translated as CASSLPTSGRTDTQYF. Drawing the rest from reference TRBV9 and TRBJ2-3, the complete variable domain is DSGVTQTPKHLITATGQRVTLRCSPRSGDLSVYWYQQSLDQGLQFLIQYYNGEERAKGNILERFSAQQFPDLHSELNLSSLELGDSALYFCASSLPTSGRTDTQYFGPGTRLTVL.

The chain recombines TRBV7-9 with TRBJ2-5; 10 bases agree with TRBD1. CDR3 length: 14 amino acids. The germline CDR1 and CDR2 sequences are SEHNR and FQNEAQ (reference sequence). With 5 bases clipped from V and 5 bases from J, the junction kept 5 bases outside the gene matches. The CDR3 sequence is CASSPRDRGETQYF. CDR3 sequence (DNA): TGTGCCAGCAGCCCCCGGGACAGGGGCGAGACCCAGTACTTC.

This rearrangement joins TRBV27 to TRBJ2-3; possibly TRBD1 for D (6 bases). This CDR3 region has 14 residues. CDR1 and CDR2 (germline): MNHEY, SMNVEV (reference sequence). Trimming cost V 5 bases and J 2 bases, with 11 bases left between them. The CDR3 region is CASSHRDITDTQYF. The CDR3 nucleotides are TGTGCCAGCAGTCACCGGGACATCACAGATACGCAGTATTTT.

The chain is built from TRBV7-2 and TRBJ2-7, with 9 bases fitting TRBD2. The germline CDR1 and CDR2 sequences are SGHTA and FQGNSA. V trimming: 4 bases; J trimming: 3 bases; junction bases outside the gene matches: 4. This CDR3 is 14 amino acids long. CDR3 DNA: TGTGCCAGCAGCTCGGGACTAGCCGTCTACGAGCAGTACTTC. It codes for CASSSGLAVYEQYF.

The V call is TRBV11-2, the J call TRBJ2-2; D not certain. CDR3 length: 15 amino acids. Trimming shortened V by 0 bases and J by 0 bases, and 5 bases separated the two germline ends. Germline CDR1 is SGHAT and CDR2 is FQNNGV. The CDR3 protein is CASSLDMSNTGELFF. DNA of the CDR3: TGTGCCAGCAGCTTAGATATGTCGAACACCGGGGAGCTGTTTTTT.

This clone has only a few counts. The rearrangement links TRBV29-1 to TRBJ1-1, with 9 bases matching TRBD1. This CDR3 comprises 12 residues. Germline V gives CDR1 SQVTM, CDR2 ANQGSEA. J lost 4 bases, V lost 6 bases, and 3 bases had no gene match. The CDR3 nucleotides read TGCAGCGTAGTGACAGGGGGCACTGAAGCTTTCTTT. Protein sequence: CSVVTGGTEAFF. Supplemented by reference TRBV29-1 and TRBJ1-1, the full variable domain reads SAVISQKPSRDICQRGTSLTIQCQVDSQVTMMFWYRQQPGQSLTLIATANQGSEATYESGFVIDKFPISRPNLTFSTLTVSNMSPEDSSIYLCSVVTGGTEAFFGQGTRLTVV.

This clone appeared once. The rearrangement uses TRBV5-6 and TRBJ2-2; no clear D gene. CDR1 and CDR2 (germline): SGHDT, YYEEEE. With 1 base removed from V and 6 bases from J, the gap between germline ends came to 1 base. The CDR3 runs 11 residues. The CDR3 here is CASSLSGELFF. In nucleotides, the CDR3 is TGTGCCAGCAGCTTGTCCGGGGAGCTGTTTTTT.

The rearrangement uses TRBV10-3 and TRBJ1-5, with D maybe TRBD1 (5 bases). Germline V gene sequence: CDR1 ENHRY, CDR2 SYGVKD. The ends were cut back, 3 bases at V and 1 base at J, with 10 bases in the middle. This CDR3 contains 15 residues. CDR3 region: CAISDGGGSNQPQHF. The CDR3 DNA reads TGTGCCATCAGTGATGGGGGGGGGAGCAATCAGCCCCAGCATTTT.

The chain has TRBV10-2 and TRBJ1-2; 9 nucleotides match TRBD1. There are 13 residues in the CDR3. Trimming removed 6 bases from V and 8 bases from J; junction bases left unmatched: 7. Looked up from germline, CDR1 is WSHSY and CDR2 is SAAADI. CDR3 DNA sequence: TGCGCCAGCAGCGTGAGGGACAGGGTCGGCTACACCTTC. Its protein is CASSVRDRVGYTF.